This T cell receptor beta chain was sequenced during a study of CD8 T cells in ankylosing spondylitis. Germline CDR1 reads MGHRA; CDR2 reads YSYEKL. Trimming left V 1 base short and J 4 bases short, with 10 bases between. CDR3 length: 14 amino acids. The table lists this clonotype with a few counts. Its antigen remains unidentified. Researchers built TCR beta libraries using quantitative 5'-RACE with molecular barcodes. TCRdb processed the 5' RACE reads anew with MiXCR; each CDR3 protein has one entry. Of 700,000 or so distinct CDR3 sequences in the sample, around 20% are singletons; the top ten hold approximately 18%. Overall study results and limits: Typical of ankylosing spondylitis blood, it appeared, was a TCR beta motif of under 10 highly homologous variants. Several of the motif variants were reported before in synovial fluid and blood from reactive arthritis. In ankylosing spondylitis patients, matched synovial fluid reportedly showed significant enrichment of disease-linked clones.

This rearrangement joins TRBV4-1 to TRBJ1-1; D gene uncertain. Input material: blood, either unsorted or a sorted T cell fraction (not recorded which). The receptor's source is a male donor with ankylosing spondylitis. Written as DNA, the CDR3 is TGCGCCAGCAGCCAAGGCCCCCGTTTCACTGAAGCTTTCTTT. Its protein is CASSQGPRFTEAFF.